These 26 T cell receptor delta chains were all obtained from the same sample, sequenced in a study of gammadelta T cells in human blood. TCRdb re-processed the RT-PCR reads using CATT. The table has approximately 980 delta-chain clones, around 41% seen once. Sequencing input: non-Vgamma9Vdelta2 gamma-delta T cells from infant blood. All receptors come from a human donor.

On this clone itself: Given a far larger clone just one base away, this is likely a sequencing read error. V gene TRDV2 combines with J gene TRDJ1, with TRDD3 matching over 7 bases. J was trimmed by 0 bases and V by 7 bases; bases with no gene match: 13. This CDR3 region has 16 residues. The V gene's germline CDR1 is GEAIGNYY and CDR2 EKD. CDR3 residues: CACYPRGYFYTDKLIF. Written as DNA, the CDR3 is TGTGCCTGCTACCCCCGGGGATATTTTTACACCGATAAACTCATCTTT.

Turning to this clone: A far more abundant clone sits one base away, making this likely a read error. Other DNA sequences in the sample encode the same CDR3. The chain couples TRDV2 to TRDJ3; 12 bases are a match to TRDD3. The CDR3 contains 24 residues. Germline-derived CDR1 and CDR2 are GEAIGNYY and EKD. CDR3 amino acids: CACDTPWYWGIPDRDSWDTRQMFF. The CDR3 nucleotides are TGTGCCTGCGACACCCCCTGGTACTGGGGGATACCGGACCGCGACTCCTGGGACACCCGACAGATGTTTTTC.

This clone was found a few times. A clone one base away is much larger, so this may be a read error. The same CDR3 also results from other DNA sequences found in this sample. This chain links TRDV2 with TRDJ3, with TRDD3 matching over 12 bases. CDR1 is GEAIGNYY, CDR2 EKD, per germline. This CDR3 comprises 24 residues. In DNA, the CDR3 is TGTGCCTGTGACACCCCCTGGTACTGGGGGATACCGGACCGCGACTCCTGGGACACTCGACAGATGTTTTTC. Residues: CACDTPWYWGIPDRDSWDTRQMFF.

This clone appeared a single time. A read error is the likely source, as a far larger clone sits one nucleotide away. The J gene is TRDJ1, the V gene TRDV1, with 7 nucleotides matching TRDD3. Germline trimming cut 1 base from V and 2 bases from J; bases unmatched to any gene: 31. Germline CDR1 and CDR2: TSWWSYY and QGS. The CDR3 contains 24 residues. The chain's CDR3 is CALGERRGLFRWGLAPGGTDKLIF. As DNA, the CDR3 is TGTGCTCTTGGGGAACGACGGGGCCTCTTTCGCTGGGGGCTAGCTCCGGGGGGGACCGATAAACTCATCTTT.

This clone is categorized as medium-sized. The V and J genes are TRDV1 and TRDJ1; 8 bases agree with TRDD2. The CDR3 is 22 amino acids. The germline V gene has CDR1 TSWWSYY and CDR2 QGS. Germline trimming cut 3 bases from V and 1 base from J; bases unmatched to any gene: 25. CDR3 nucleotides: TGTGCTCTTGGGGACGTTGGCCTTCCTAGAGTTCCTGGGACCTGGGTCACCGATAAACTCATCTTT. It specifies CALGDVGLPRVPGTWVTDKLIF.

Note on this clone: A far larger clone is one base from this, pointing to a likely read error. The V gene is TRDV1, the J gene TRDJ1; 12 nucleotides match TRDD3. This CDR3 is built from 22 residues. Germline assignment: CDR1 TSWWSYY and CDR2 QGS. The CDR3 region is CALGELEGPVYWGIPHTDKRIF. CDR3 coding DNA: TGTGCTCTTGGGGAATTGGAAGGTCCAGTGTACTGGGGGATACCCCACACCGATAAACGCATCTTT.

As concerns this clone: A clone one base away is much larger, so this may be a read error. The sample contains more than one DNA sequence encoding this CDR3. The rearrangement links TRDV1 to TRDJ1; D is perhaps TRDD2 (9 bases). V lost 0 bases and J lost 11, with 37 bases in between. The germline gives CDR1 TSWWSYY, CDR2 QGS. The CDR3 runs 21 residues. The CDR3 DNA reads as TGTGCTCTTGGGGAACTTAACCCCTTCCTACGGAGTGGGGGATCCCTTAGGGATCTCATCTTT. It yields the protein CALGELNPFLRSGGSLRDLIF.

This sequence joins TRDV1 and TRDJ1; D is perhaps TRDD2 (9 bases). Trimming removed 5 bases at V and 5 bases at J, with 30 bases between. Per the germline V gene, CDR1 is TSWWSYY and CDR2 is QGS. The CDR3 sequence is 19 residues long. In nucleotides, the CDR3 is TGTGCTCTTGGGATCACCTTCCTACTGGGGGTCTACCAAACAGATAAACTCATCTTT. Amino acid sequence: CALGITFLLGVYQTDKLIF.

Remarks on this clone: Since a far larger clone is one base different, this is likely a read error. The chain has TRDV3 and TRDJ2; tentatively, D is TRDD2 (5 bases). Germline V gives CDR1 TVYSNPD, CDR2 GDNSRS (reference sequence). CDR3 length: 11 residues. Deletions cut 3 bases from V and 12 bases from J, with 14 bases between. CDR3 sequence reads: CAFPTADKLFF. CDR3 DNA: TGTGCCTTCCCTACAGCCGATAAACTCTTCTTT.

This clone has a single count. This may stem from a read error, because a much larger clone lies one nucleotide away. Other nucleotide sequences from this sample produce the same CDR3. The chain couples TRDV1 to TRDJ1; possible D gene TRDD3, 6 bases. CDR1 is TSWWSYY, CDR2 QGS, per germline. This CDR3 region has 21 residues. DNA of the CDR3: TGTGCTCTTGGGGAACTGGCATCCTTTATGCTGGGGATGCCGTACACTGATAAACTCATCTTT. It yields the protein CALGELASFMLGMPYTDKLIF.

With regard to this clone: This may be a read error, as it is one base from a much larger clone. This rearrangement joins TRDV3 to TRDJ1; possible D gene TRDD3, 9 bases. Germline V CDR1 and CDR2: TVYSNPD, GDNSRS (reference sequence). V shed 2 bases and J shed 3 bases, with 37 bases lying between them. This CDR3 contains 21 residues. CDR3 nucleotides: TGTGCCTTTGGGGGTCTTCCTACTTGGTACTGGGGGACCACTGGCGCCGATAAACTCATCTTT. Translated, it gives CAFGGLPTWYWGTTGADKLIF.

This chain joins TRDV1 and TRDJ1; 11 bases are a match to TRDD3. Unmatched junction bases numbered 11, after V lost 1 base and J lost 4 bases. The CDR3 is 18 residues long. CDR1 is TSWWSYY and CDR2 is QGS in the germline V gene. The CDR3 DNA reads as TGTGCTCTTGGGGAACAGAAGGGTGGGGGATACGCGAACGATAAACTCATCTTT. Amino acid sequence: CALGEQKGGGYANDKLIF.

By frequency in the sample, this clone is hyperexpanded. Within the sample, other DNA sequences also encode this same CDR3. J is TRDJ1 and V is TRDV3; the match to TRDD3 covers 9 bases. The CDR3 spans 20 residues. V shed 5 bases and J 0 bases; nucleotides not matched to a gene: 25. Germline V gene data show CDR1 as TVYSNPD and CDR2 as GDNSRS (reference sequence). CDR3 nucleotides: TGTGCCACCTCGTACGACCATTTGTACTGGGGATACGGGTACACCGATAAACTCATCTTT. Residues: CATSYDHLYWGYGYTDKLIF.

This clone was counted only a few times. A read error likely explains this, since a far larger clone differs by one base. The identical CDR3 is also encoded by other nucleotide sequences in the sample. The genes are TRDV1 and TRDJ1, with D unresolved. This CDR3 has 15 residues. The V gene's germline CDR1 is TSWWSYY and CDR2 QGS. The V end was cut by 4 bases, the J end by 5 bases, with 17 bases between. The CDR3 loop reads CALGGLGPPKDKLIF. In DNA form, the CDR3 reads TGTGCTCTTGGGGGCCTAGGCCCGCCTAAGGATAAACTCATCTTT.

Regarding this clone: A clone one base away is much larger, so this may be a read error. The V call is TRDV1, the J call TRDJ1, with D perhaps matching TRDD3 (6 bases). Trimming pared 0 bases from V and 0 bases from J, leaving 26 bases between. The germline gives CDR1 TSWWSYY, CDR2 QGS. The CDR3 is 21 residues long. CDR3 bases: TGTGCTCTTGGGGAACTGGCATCCTTTAGGCTGGGGATGCCGTACACCGATAAACTCATCTTT. It encodes CALGELASFRLGMPYTDKLIF.

As for this clone: This could be a read error, since a much larger clone is one nucleotide away. Other DNA variants within this sample encode the same CDR3. This chain uses TRDV1 with TRDJ1; D perhaps matches TRDD3 (9 bases). Looked up from germline, CDR1 is TSWWSYY and CDR2 is QGS. There are 22 residues in the CDR3. The CDR3 is CALGGTGFLRPLLGDYTDKLIF. CDR3 sequence (DNA): TGTGCTCTTGGGGGTACGGGCTTCCTACGTCCTCTACTGGGGGACTACACTGATAAACTCATCTTT.

In its sample, this clone was seen a few times. This may come from a read error, since a much larger clone is one base off. At the DNA level, this CDR3 is encoded by other sequences in the same sample as well. The chain is built from TRDV1 and TRDJ1; 12 bases are shared with TRDD3. The CDR3 is 22 amino acids. Germline CDR1 TSWWSYY, CDR2 QGS. This chain's CDR3 is CALGELEGPVYWGIPHTDKLIF. CDR3 nucleotides: TGTGCTCTTGGGGAATTGGAAGGTCCAGTGTACTGGGGGATACCCCACACTGATAAACTCATCTTT.

About this clone: A much larger clone differs by one base, so this may be a read error. Other DNA sequences in the same sample also yield this CDR3. J is TRDJ1 and V is TRAV38-2/DV8; a weak D match, TRDD3 (5 bases). The V gene lost 9 bases and the J gene lost 5 bases, with 14 bases spanning the gap. CDR1 is TSESDYY and CDR2 is QEAYKQQN in the germline V gene. This CDR3 comprises 12 residues. This CDR3 reads CALLIRTDKLIF. CDR3 sequence (DNA): TGTGCTTTACTTATACGTACAGATAAACTCATCTTT.

Within the sample, this clone is large. The same CDR3 arises from other DNA sequences in this sample as well. The V gene is TRDV1, the J gene TRDJ1; 11 nucleotides align to TRDD3. Germline CDR1 reads TSWWSYY; CDR2 reads QGS. V shed 2 bases, J shed 1 base, and the junction held 39 bases outside the gene matches. There are 28 residues in the CDR3. CDR3 coding DNA: TGTGCTCTTGGGGAAGGAGGGCCTGGGCCTTCCTACTTCCCTTTGGGGGATACGGTCGGGGGATCCACCGATAAACTCATCTTT. Translated, it gives CALGEGGPGPSYFPLGDTVGGSTDKLIF.

This clone has only one observation. A far more abundant clone sits one base away, making this likely a read error. Other DNA sequences in this sample translate to the same CDR3. This chain uses TRDV1 with TRDJ1; TRDD3 aligns across 10 bases. V lost 1 base to trimming and J lost 8 bases; unmatched junction nucleotides: 19. The CDR3 sequence is 19 residues long. Germline V gene data show CDR1 as TSWWSYY and CDR2 as QGS. The CDR3 sequence: CALGERWFLILGDPRKLIF. The CDR3 DNA is TGTGCTCTTGGGGAACGATGGTTCCTAATACTGGGGGATCCTAGAAAACTCATCTTT.

About this clone: Just one base apart from a much larger clone, this may be a read error. The same CDR3 arises from other DNA sequences in this sample as well. The V call is TRDV1, the J call TRDJ1, with 11 bases fitting TRDD3. Germline assignment: CDR1 TSWWSYY and CDR2 QGS. The junction had 26 bases not matched to a gene; V was cut back by 0 bases and J by 5 bases. The CDR3 covers 23 residues. The CDR3 loop is CALGELVGPSFYWGIGPTDKLIF. DNA for the CDR3: TGTGCTCTTGGGGAACTAGTTGGGCCTTCCTTCTACTGGGGGATAGGTCCAACAGATAAACTCATCTTT.

This clone is large by share. The same CDR3 also results from other DNA sequences found in this sample. V is TRDV2 and J is TRDJ1; 7 bases map to TRDD3. The ends lost 7 bases at V and 0 bases at J; junction bases unmatched: 13. The germline gives CDR1 GEAIGNYY, CDR2 EKD. The CDR3 totals 16 residues. The CDR3 loop is CACYPRGYLYTDKLIF. The CDR3 DNA is TGTGCCTGCTACCCCCGGGGATATTTGTACACCGATAAACTCATCTTT.

For this clone: A much larger clone differs from this one at a single base, so this may be a read error. The chain has TRDV1 and TRDJ1; TRDD3 matches at 8 bases. With V trimmed by 2 bases and J by 0 bases, 35 bases remained unmatched. The CDR3 covers 26 residues. Germline CDR1 reads TSWWSYY; CDR2 reads QGS. CDR3 protein: CALGEESPFRAFLEGIPGLYTDKLIF. In DNA, the CDR3 is TGTGCTCTTGGGGAAGAATCCCCCTTCCGGGCGTTTCTGGAGGGGATACCGGGCCTGTACACCGATAAACTCATCTTT.

This clone is termed large. Other DNA sequences of this sample code for an identical CDR3. The rearrangement joins TRDV1 to TRDJ1, with 7 bases matching TRDD3. Germline V gene lookup returns CDR1 TSWWSYY and CDR2 QGS. The V segment lost 0 bases and the J segment 0 bases; nucleotides outside the gene matches: 37. This CDR3 has 27 residues. The CDR3 DNA sequence: TGTGCTCTTGGGGAACTCGGTTTTTTGGTTGACCCTCTCTTTCTTGGGGGACCTCATCTGTACACCGATAAACTCATCTTT. It translates to CALGELGFLVDPLFLGGPHLYTDKLIF.

On this clone: One end of the junction varies from germline; a read error may be responsible. This sequence joins TRDV1 and TRDJ3, with 13 bases aligning to TRDD3. The CDR3 totals 24 residues. Germline CDR1 reads TSWWSYY; CDR2 reads QGS. CDR3: CALGEPIPSYWGIRGTWDTRQIFF. CDR3 nucleotides: TGTGCTCTTGGGGAACCCATTCCTTCCTACTGGGGGATACGCGGCACCTGGGACACTCGACAGATATTTTTC.

This clone was seen a few times. Since a much larger clone is just one base distant, this may be a read error. The same CDR3 can be traced to other DNA sequences in this sample. V usage is TRDV1 and J usage is TRDJ1, with 7 bases that match TRDD2. The CDR3 is 20 amino acids. The V gene's germline CDR1 is TSWWSYY and CDR2 QGS. Losses at the gene ends were 0 bases for V and 5 bases for J; bases not matched to a gene: 21. The CDR3 spells CALGELEREPFLPITDKLIF. As DNA, the CDR3 is TGTGCTCTTGGGGAACTAGAACGGGAGCCCTTCCTCCCCATAACTGATAAACTCATCTTT.